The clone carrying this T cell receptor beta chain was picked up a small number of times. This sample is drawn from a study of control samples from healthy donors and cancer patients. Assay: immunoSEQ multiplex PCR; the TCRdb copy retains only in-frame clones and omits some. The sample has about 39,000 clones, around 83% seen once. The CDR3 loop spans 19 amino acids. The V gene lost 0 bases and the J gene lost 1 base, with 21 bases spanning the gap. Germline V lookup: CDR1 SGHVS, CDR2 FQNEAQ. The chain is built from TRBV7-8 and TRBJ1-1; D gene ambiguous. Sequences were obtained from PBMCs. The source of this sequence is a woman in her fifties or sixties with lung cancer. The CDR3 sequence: CASSLARSRASIKNTEAFF. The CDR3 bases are TGTGCCAGCAGCTTAGCGAGAAGTAGGGCCTCTATAAAGAACACTGAAGCTTTCTTT.